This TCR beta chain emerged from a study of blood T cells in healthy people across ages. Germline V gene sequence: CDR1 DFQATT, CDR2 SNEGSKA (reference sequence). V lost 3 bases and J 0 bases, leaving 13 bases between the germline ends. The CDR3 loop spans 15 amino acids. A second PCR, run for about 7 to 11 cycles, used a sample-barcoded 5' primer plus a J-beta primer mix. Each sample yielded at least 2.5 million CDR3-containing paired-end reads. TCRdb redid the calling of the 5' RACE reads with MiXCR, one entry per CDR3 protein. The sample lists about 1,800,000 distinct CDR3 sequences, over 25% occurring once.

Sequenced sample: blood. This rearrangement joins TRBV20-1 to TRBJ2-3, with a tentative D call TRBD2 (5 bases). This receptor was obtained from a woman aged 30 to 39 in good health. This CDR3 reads CSASNRERSTDTQYF. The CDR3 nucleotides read TGCAGTGCTAGCAACCGGGAAAGGAGCACAGATACGCAGTATTTT.